The rows below give T cell receptor beta chains drawn from one sample of a study of T cells in Graves' hyperthyroidism and ophthalmopathy. MiXCR was run by TCRdb on the multiplex PCR reads, yielding one entry per CDR3 protein. The sample shows hundreds of thousands of distinct CDR3 sequences, 20% of them seen only once. Sequenced: blood. Every receptor here comes from a man in his thirties or forties with Graves' ophthalmopathy. CDR3s include the opening cysteine and the closing phenylalanine or tryptophan. D genes are given only for firm matches. Not all rows give a size; the values are once, few, many and, for expanded clones, a class.

V,J,size,D,DNA,CDR3
TRBV28,TRBJ1-4,NA,NA,TGTGCCAGCAGTTTACTCAGGGAGGAAAAACTGTTTTTT,CASSLLREEKLFF
TRBV20-1,TRBJ2-7,many,TRBD2,TGCAGTGCTAGGTTCCTAGCGGGAACCTACGAGCAGTACTTC,CSARFLAGTYEQYF
TRBV7-2,TRBJ1-6,NA,NA,TGTGCCAGCAGATTAAGTAGCGGTTCACCCCTCCACTTT,CASRLSSGSPLHF
TRBV20-1,TRBJ2-4,NA,NA,TGCAGTACTCGAGAGGGGGGCCAGGAGGGAAACATTCAGTACTTC,CSTREGGQEGNIQYF
TRBV24-1,TRBJ2-2,few,TRBD2,TGTGCCACCGGGGAGGGGACGAACACCGGGGAGCTGTTTTTT,CATGEGTNTGELFF
TRBV20-1,TRBJ1-2,NA,NA,TGCAGTGCTAGAGGAGGGGACCTCTCTGGCTACACCTTC,CSARGGDLSGYTF
TRBV6-1,TRBJ2-3,NA,NA,TGTGCCAGCAGAAACGTCAAAAACACAGATACGCAGTATTTT,CASRNVKNTDTQYF
TRBV6-5,TRBJ2-7,many,NA,TGTGCCAGCAGTTACTCGAGGGACACATCCTACGAGCAGTACTTC,CASSYSRDTSYEQYF
TRBV5-1,TRBJ2-1,NA,TRBD1,TGCGCCAGCAGCTCGGAACAGGGGGCGGGCAATGAGCAGTTCTTC,CASSSEQGAGNEQFF
TRBV3-1,TRBJ2-1,many,TRBD2,TGTGCCAGCAGCCAAGGACTAGCGAGTAATGAGCAGTTCTTC,CASSQGLASNEQFF
TRBV12-3/TRBV12-4,TRBJ1-1,many,TRBD1,TGTGCCAGCAGTTCCGGACAGGGTATCCCTGAAGCTTTCTTT,CASSSGQGIPEAFF
TRBV11-2,TRBJ2-2,NA,NA,TGTGCCAGCAGCCCTTTAACCCGCACTAGCAAAGGGGTCGCCGGGGAGCTGTTTTTT,CASSPLTRTSKGVAGELFF
TRBV27,TRBJ2-3,NA,TRBD1,TGTGCCAGCAGTTCAAGGACAGGGAGGGATACGCAGTATTTT,CASSSRTGRDTQYF
TRBV5-8,TRBJ2-1,NA,TRBD1,TGTGCCAGCAGCGTTGACAGGGACTACAATGAGCAGTTCTTC,CASSVDRDYNEQFF
TRBV29-1,TRBJ2-2,few,NA,TGCAGCGTTTGTGCAGCGAACACCGGGGAGCTGTTTTTT,CSVCAANTGELFF
TRBV28,TRBJ1-5,NA,NA,TGTGCCAGCAGTTTAACAGTTACTCAGCCCAAGCATTTT,CASSLTVTQPKHF
TRBV19,TRBJ1-5,NA,NA,TGTGCCAGTAGTACTCCCGGGGCCTGGCAGCCCCAGCATTTT,CASSTPGAWQPQHF
TRBV2,TRBJ1-5,NA,TRBD1,TGTGCCAGCAAACAGGGGACCAGCAATCAGCCCCAGCATTTT,CASKQGTSNQPQHF
TRBV30,TRBJ2-7,many,NA,TGTGCCTGGAGTACGACCGTGGGGGAGCAGTACTTC,CAWSTTVGEQYF
TRBV27,TRBJ1-4,many,TRBD1,TGTGCCAGCAGTTCCCGAGGGACAGCTTATGCAACTAATGAAAAACTGTTTTTT,CASSSRGTAYATNEKLFF
TRBV20-1,TRBJ1-2,NA,NA,TGCAGTGCTAGGACAGGCTATGGCTACACCTTC,CSARTGYGYTF
TRBV6-2/TRBV6-3,TRBJ2-7,NA,TRBD2,TGTGCCACCACCCCTAGCGGGAGGGGCTACGAGCAGTACTTC,CATTPSGRGYEQYF